These 30 T cell receptor beta chains share one sample of origin, sequenced in a study of cytomegalovirus exposure and HLA in healthy donors. Primers for the PCR totalled 60 Vbeta and 13 Jbeta. Some clones are missing from TCRdb's copy, which holds only in-frame ones; the method was immunoSEQ multiplex PCR. The sample has 250,000 to 350,000 clones; 80% to 90% are singletons. The specimen was PBMCs. Source of these receptors: a man aged 40-49 years in good health and CMV-seropositive.

The chain links TRBV4-1 to TRBJ2-7; TRBD1 matches at 7 bases. Germline values: CDR1 MGHRA, CDR2 YSYEKL. The CDR3 has 16 residues. Trimming at V came to 1 base and at J to 3 bases, leaving 9 bases not matched to a gene. CDR3: CASSQAVTGKFYEQYF. In nucleotides, the CDR3 is TGCGCCAGCAGCCAAGCGGTGACAGGGAAGTTCTACGAGCAGTACTTC.

The chain uses TRBV7-9 and TRBJ2-7; D is perhaps TRBD2 (5 bases). The CDR3 covers 17 residues. Germline assignment: CDR1 SEHNR and CDR2 FQNEAQ (reference sequence). V was shortened by 6 bases and J by 2 bases, with 23 bases between the two germline ends. The CDR3 region is CASSPNWRTKGPYEQYF. The CDR3 DNA follows: TGTGCCAGCAGTCCAAATTGGAGGACCAAGGGCCCCTACGAGCAGTACTTC.

This clone has only a few counts. Other DNA sequences in this specimen translate into the identical CDR3. V gene TRBV7-3 combines with J gene TRBJ1-1; D uncertain. This CDR3 contains 13 residues. Germline CDR1 and CDR2: SGHTA and FQGTGA. V lost 0 bases to trimming and J lost 5 bases, with 7 bases between them. Here the CDR3 reads CASSLTRATEAFF. CDR3 coding DNA: TGTGCCAGCAGCTTAACACGAGCTACTGAAGCTTTCTTT.

This chain connects TRBV5-4 to TRBJ1-1; 8 bases line up with TRBD1. Germline CDR1 reads SGHNT; CDR2 reads YYREEE (reference sequence). Unmatched junction bases numbered 3, after V lost 1 base and J lost 4 bases. This CDR3 has 14 residues. The chain's CDR3 is CASSLRTGPTEAFF. DNA of the CDR3: TGTGCCAGCAGCTTGAGGACAGGGCCCACTGAAGCTTTCTTT.

J is TRBJ1-6 and V is TRBV6-5; maybe TRBD1 (5 bases). CDR3 length: 14 residues. V was clipped by 10 bases and J by 5 bases, with 15 bases between them. In germline, CDR1 is MNHEY, CDR2 SVGAGI. The DNA of the CDR3 is TGTGCCACCCAGACAGCAACCCATAATTCACCCCTCCACTTT. Translation: CATQTATHNSPLHF.

This chain uses TRBV7-6 with TRBJ2-1; perhaps TRBD1 as D (6 bases). V shed 5 bases and J shed 0 bases, with 23 bases lying between them. The CDR3 is 19 amino acids. The germline V gene encodes CDR1 SGHVS and CDR2 FNYEAQ. This chain's CDR3 is CASSAGTRGGPSSYNEQFF. CDR3 nucleotides: TGTGCCAGCAGCGCTGGGACCAGGGGCGGGCCGAGCTCCTACAATGAGCAGTTCTTC.

V usage is TRBV18 and J usage is TRBJ2-7, with D possibly being TRBD1 (6 bases). Germline-derived CDR1 and CDR2 are KGHSH and LQKENI. CDR3 length equals 14 residues. With 4 bases removed from V and 1 base from J, the gap between germline ends came to 11 bases. The CDR3 sequence is CASSRETGSYEQYF. The CDR3, as DNA: TGTGCCAGCTCACGGGAAACAGGGTCCTACGAGCAGTACTTC.

The chain combines TRBV7-9 with TRBJ2-5; 8 bases fit TRBD2. Trimming removed 4 bases from V and 1 base from J; junction bases left unmatched: 8. CDR3 length equals 16 residues. Germline V gene sequence: CDR1 SEHNR, CDR2 FQNEAQ (reference sequence). The CDR3 DNA reads as TGTGCCAGCAGCTCGGAGGTAGCGGGGATCCAAGAGACCCAGTACTTC. Amino acids: CASSSEVAGIQETQYF.

This clone was recorded once. The rearrangement uses TRBV30 and TRBJ2-7, with 10 bases aligning to TRBD2. The CDR3 contains 14 residues. V trimming: 0 bases; J trimming: 3 bases; junction bases outside the gene matches: 2. Per the germline V gene, CDR1 is GTSNPN and CDR2 is SVGIG (reference sequence). CDR3 protein: CAWSVSSGGYEQYF. CDR3 DNA: TGTGCCTGGAGTGTATCTAGCGGGGGCTACGAGCAGTACTTC.

The rearrangement joins TRBV5-4 to TRBJ2-3; 13 bases align to TRBD2. The CDR3 runs to 16 residues. CDR1 and CDR2 (germline): SGHNT, YYREEE (reference sequence). Unmatched junction bases numbered 5, after V lost 2 bases and J lost 5 bases. CDR3 loop: CASSLGGLAGRDTQYF. In DNA form, the CDR3 reads TGTGCCAGCAGCTTAGGGGGACTAGCGGGAAGAGATACGCAGTATTTT.

This chain uses TRBV5-1 with TRBJ2-5; 8 bases line up with TRBD1. This CDR3 region has 16 residues. Germline assignment: CDR1 SGHRS and CDR2 YFSETQ. Trimming cost V 3 bases and J 5 bases; bases outside gene matches: 12. CDR3 in DNA: TGCGCCAGCAGCTACCAATCGGCAGGGGGCGGTGAGACCCAGTACTTC. Its protein product is CASSYQSAGGGETQYF. Full variable domain (missing parts from reference TRBV5-1 and TRBJ2-5): KAGVTQTPRYLIKTRGQQVTLSCSPISGHRSVSWYQQTPGQGLQFLFEYFSETQRNKGNFPGRFSGRQFSNSRSEMNVSTLELGDSALYLCASSYQSAGGGETQYFGPGTRLLVL.

This clone showed up just once. The chain combines TRBV2 with TRBJ2-6; 9 bases are shared with TRBD1. V lost 6 bases to trimming and J lost 1 base; unmatched junction nucleotides: 10. The length of the CDR3 is 18 residues. The germline V gene has CDR1 SNHLY and CDR2 FYNNEI. The CDR3 DNA follows: TGTGCCAGCAGGGGGACCGGGACAGGGCAATCTGGGGCCAACGTCCTGACTTTC. Amino acids: CASRGTGTGQSGANVLTF. Combining the CDR3 with reference TRBV2 and TRBJ2-6 gives the whole variable domain EPEVTQTPSHQVTQMGQEVILRCVPISNHLYFYWYRQILGQKVEFLVSFYNNEISEKSEIFDDQFSVERPDGSNFTLKIRSTKLEDSAMYFCASRGTGTGQSGANVLTFGAGSRLTVL.

The rearrangement uses TRBV28 and TRBJ2-1; no reliable D call. This CDR3 is 11 amino acids long. Germline CDR1 is MDHEN and CDR2 is SYDVKM. Trimming removed 8 bases at V and 9 bases at J, with 11 bases between. CDR3 sequence: CASGVTLEQFF. The CDR3 bases are TGTGCCAGCGGCGTGACTCTTGAGCAGTTCTTC.

The chain employs TRBV29-1 and TRBJ2-3; 16 nucleotides line up with TRBD2. This CDR3 has 16 residues. The germline CDR1 and CDR2 sequences are SQVTM and ANQGSEA. The junction had 5 bases not matched to a gene; V was cut back by 6 bases and J by 2 bases. The CDR3 is CSVHGTSGRVTDTQYF. CDR3 sequence (DNA): TGCAGCGTACACGGGACTAGCGGGAGGGTCACAGATACGCAGTATTTT.

The V gene is TRBV5-1, the J gene TRBJ2-7; possibly TRBD1 for D (8 bases). The CDR3 totals 13 residues. Per the germline V gene, CDR1 is SGHRS and CDR2 is YFSETQ. V gave up 7 bases and J gave up 5 bases, with 16 bases separating them. The CDR3 region has the DNA TGCGCCAGCCAACAGGGGGGGACCGACGAGCAGTACTTC. It is translated as CASQQGGTDEQYF.

This chain links TRBV6-6 with TRBJ2-7; a possible D gene is TRBD1 (6 bases). The CDR3 spans 13 residues. The V gene lost 5 bases and the J gene lost 0 bases, with 8 bases spanning the gap. The V gene's germline CDR1 is MNHNY and CDR2 SVGAGI (reference sequence). The CDR3 spells CASSGGYSYEQYF. CDR3 DNA sequence: TGTGCCAGCAGTGGGGGCTACTCCTACGAGCAGTACTTC.

The gene calls are TRBV19 and TRBJ1-2, with D tentatively TRBD1 (5 bases). From germline, CDR1 is LNHDA and CDR2 SQIVND (reference sequence). The CDR3 is made up of 14 amino acids. The V and J ends lost 4 bases and 4 bases respectively, with 13 bases between them. CDR3: CASSSRDFLYGYTF. The CDR3 DNA reads as TGTGCCAGTAGTAGCCGGGACTTTCTCTATGGCTACACCTTC.

The chain couples TRBV6-5 to TRBJ2-5; 8 positions agree with TRBD1. The CDR3 runs to 15 residues. V dropped 2 bases and J dropped 2; count of bases not matched to a gene: 4. The V gene's germline CDR1 is MNHEY and CDR2 SVGAGI. Written as DNA, the CDR3 is TGTGCCAGCAGTTACCGAGACAGGGGACAAGAGACCCAGTACTTC. Amino acid sequence: CASSYRDRGQETQYF.

The CDR3 region is CASIARGYGEQFF. CDR3 in DNA: TGTGCCAGCATTGCCAGGGGGTACGGTGAGCAGTTCTTC. The chain carries TRBV28 and TRBJ2-1; 7 positions agree with TRBD1. The junction had 9 bases not matched to a gene; V was cut back by 7 bases and J by 9 bases. The CDR3 spans 13 residues. CDR1 and CDR2 from the germline V gene are MDHEN and SYDVKM. The variable domain in full, with the rest retrieved from reference TRBV28 and TRBJ2-1, is DVKVTQSSRYLVKRTGEKVFLECVQDMDHENMFWYRQDPGLGLRLIYFSYDVKMKEKGDIPEGYSVSREKKERFSLILESASTNQTSMYLCASIARGYGEQFFGPGTRLTVL.

This sequence joins TRBV27 and TRBJ2-3; 9 bases match TRBD2. CDR1 is MNHEY, CDR2 SMNVEV, per germline (reference sequence). Trimming cost V 6 bases and J 2 bases; bases outside gene matches: 18. The CDR3 covers 19 residues. The CDR3 coding sequence is TGTGCCAGCAGGCCACTCTCGAGGCTAGCGGGACCATACACAGATACGCAGTATTTT. Translated: CASRPLSRLAGPYTDTQYF.

The chain couples TRBV15 to TRBJ2-7; 9 nucleotides agree with TRBD2. Per germline, CDR1 LNHNV and CDR2 YYDKDF (reference sequence). Unmatched junction bases numbered 6, after V lost 5 bases and J lost 1 base. The CDR3 contains 15 residues. DNA of the CDR3: TGTGCCACCAGCGGGGGGCGGGAGGGTTCCTACGAGCAGTACTTC. This codes for CATSGGREGSYEQYF.

This rearrangement joins TRBV4-2 to TRBJ2-1; D remains unclear. The V end lost 3 bases, the J end lost 6 bases, and 9 bases lay between the germline ends. CDR1 is LGHNA and CDR2 is YNFKEQ in the germline V gene. This CDR3 is 13 amino acids long. The CDR3 reads CASSQATANEQFF. The CDR3 nucleotides are TGTGCCAGCAGCCAGGCGACTGCCAATGAGCAGTTCTTC.

Concerning this clone itself: This sample includes further DNA sequences coding for the same CDR3. The chain employs TRBV4-3 and TRBJ2-7, with TRBD2 matching 8 bases. Germline V CDR1 and CDR2: LGHNA, YSLEER. CDR3 length equals 15 residues. V lost 3 bases and J lost 1; bases outside the gene matches: 5. The CDR3 sequence is CASSQELAASYEQYF. The CDR3, as DNA: TGCGCCAGCAGCCAGGAACTAGCGGCGTCCTACGAGCAGTACTTC.

The chain joins TRBV29-1 to TRBJ1-4; 7 nucleotides agree with TRBD1. This CDR3 has 11 amino acids. In germline, CDR1 is SQVTM, CDR2 ANQGSEA. V was pared by 7 bases and J by 8 bases, with 4 bases of the junction left unmatched. The CDR3 reads CSDGTEEKLFF. Here the CDR3 DNA reads TGCAGCGATGGGACAGAAGAAAAACTGTTTTTT.

This clone was found once. The genes are TRBV13 and TRBJ2-1; D is unresolved. Deletions cut 6 bases from V and 9 bases from J, with 18 bases between. In germline, CDR1 is PRHDT, CDR2 FYEKMQ (reference sequence). The CDR3 consists of 14 residues. CDR3 sequence reads: CASSLVERPSEQFF. In DNA form, the CDR3 reads TGTGCCAGCAGTCTAGTGGAGCGTCCGAGTGAGCAGTTCTTC.

The chain uses TRBV9 and TRBJ2-6; 9 bases are shared with TRBD1. Trimming at V came to 4 bases and at J to 1 base, leaving 15 bases not matched to a gene. This CDR3 contains 20 residues. The germline V gene encodes CDR1 SGDLS and CDR2 YYNGEE. The CDR3 spells CASSSPRTGTGTSGANVLTF. As DNA, the CDR3 is TGTGCCAGCAGCTCACCGCGGACCGGGACAGGGACGTCTGGGGCCAACGTCCTGACTTTC.

This clone was detected only once. This chain joins TRBV2 and TRBJ2-7; 7 nucleotides agree with TRBD1. Unmatched junction bases numbered 10, after V lost 6 bases and J lost 2 bases. The CDR3 runs 15 residues. Germline assignment: CDR1 SNHLY and CDR2 FYNNEI. CDR3 loop: CASSKRDSLAYEQYF. The DNA for the CDR3 is TGTGCCAGCAGCAAACGGGACAGCTTAGCCTACGAGCAGTACTTC.

In its sample, this clone was seen once. The V gene is TRBV7-8, the J gene TRBJ2-1, with D tentatively TRBD2 (5 bases). Germline V gene data show CDR1 as SGHVS and CDR2 as FQNEAQ. The CDR3 runs to 16 residues. Trimming cost V 1 base and J 4 bases, with 14 bases left between them. The CDR3 sequence: CASSLGASGAYNEQFF. CDR3 nucleotide sequence: TGTGCCAGCAGCTTAGGTGCCAGCGGAGCATACAATGAGCAGTTCTTC.

This chain joins TRBV28 and TRBJ1-5; D gene unclear. The germline gives CDR1 MDHEN, CDR2 SYDVKM. The CDR3 totals 13 residues. Trimming stripped 6 bases from V and 7 bases from J, with 13 bases between. The CDR3 DNA is TGTGCCAGCAGATCAGGTCATGGGCAGCCCCAGCATTTT. This translates into CASRSGHGQPQHF.

V usage is TRBV7-2 and J usage is TRBJ2-5; D is undetermined. CDR1 is SGHTA and CDR2 is FQGNSA in the germline V gene. The CDR3 runs to 11 residues. Trimming left V 4 bases short and J 2 bases short, with 2 bases between. The CDR3 loop reads CASSSQETQYF. CDR3 nucleotide sequence: TGTGCCAGCAGCTCACAAGAGACCCAGTACTTC.